This is a list of T cell receptor beta chains from one sample in a study of Graves' ophthalmopathy and Graves' hyperthyroidism. TCRdb re-derived calls from the multiplex PCR reads in MiXCR, one entry per CDR3 protein. The data hold 740,000 or so distinct CDR3 sequences, with approximately 40% observed a single time. Material for sequencing was peripheral blood. The receptors derive from an adult man with Graves' ophthalmopathy. Each CDR3 is given without its conserved first and last residue. Each record gives: V gene, J gene, CDR3 protein.

v_gene: TRBV10-2
j_gene: TRBJ2-5
CDR3aa: ASALGERETQY

v_gene: TRBV29-1
j_gene: TRBJ1-1
CDR3aa: SVAGGSVTEAF

v_gene: TRBV10-3
j_gene: TRBJ1-1
CDR3aa: AISRDGENTEAF

v_gene: TRBV5-6
j_gene: TRBJ1-1
CDR3aa: ASSWAGTGSTEAF

v_gene: TRBV12-3/TRBV12-4
j_gene: TRBJ2-7
CDR3aa: ASSFFGWDFSYEQY

v_gene: TRBV10-3
j_gene: TRBJ2-7
CDR3aa: AISEAQEVY

v_gene: TRBV19
j_gene: TRBJ1-5
CDR3aa: ASRDRDFSNQPQH

v_gene: TRBV5-6
j_gene: TRBJ1-2
CDR3aa: ASSLVSSYT

v_gene: TRBV24-1
j_gene: TRBJ1-5
CDR3aa: ATSDPGTGGEPQH

v_gene: TRBV10-3
j_gene: TRBJ1-3
CDR3aa: AISVADRRGNTIY

v_gene: TRBV20-1
j_gene: TRBJ2-2
CDR3aa: SARDLTTTRGDTGELF

v_gene: TRBV20-1
j_gene: TRBJ2-7
CDR3aa: SALQGARYEQY

v_gene: TRBV7-2
j_gene: TRBJ2-5
CDR3aa: ASSQGGRELQETQY

v_gene: TRBV20-1
j_gene: TRBJ1-1
CDR3aa: SARSDRTEAF

v_gene: TRBV2
j_gene: TRBJ1-6
CDR3aa: ASRGQQNSPLH

v_gene: TRBV29-1
j_gene: TRBJ1-1
CDR3aa: SVEDDSRNTEAF

v_gene: TRBV9
j_gene: TRBJ2-7
CDR3aa: ASSPDRDYEQY

v_gene: TRBV5-1
j_gene: TRBJ2-5
CDR3aa: ASSLEGGGGSETQY

v_gene: TRBV7-9
j_gene: TRBJ2-2
CDR3aa: ASSRGGVTGELF

v_gene: TRBV20-1
j_gene: TRBJ1-4
CDR3aa: SSGGSNEKLF

v_gene: TRBV24-1
j_gene: TRBJ2-2
CDR3aa: ATSDRGSTGELF

v_gene: TRBV7-9
j_gene: TRBJ2-2
CDR3aa: ASRAGELF

v_gene: TRBV9
j_gene: TRBJ2-5
CDR3aa: ASSVAPSGEETQY

v_gene: TRBV7-9
j_gene: TRBJ1-2
CDR3aa: ASSGQGHYGYT

v_gene: TRBV15
j_gene: TRBJ1-5
CDR3aa: ATSGGAGRNQPQH

v_gene: TRBV19
j_gene: TRBJ1-5
CDR3aa: ASSWGQGYNQPQH

v_gene: TRBV7-9
j_gene: TRBJ1-2
CDR3aa: ASSPLGAQHYGYT

v_gene: TRBV7-9
j_gene: TRBJ1-1
CDR3aa: AAGDSNTEAF

v_gene: TRBV7-9
j_gene: TRBJ2-3
CDR3aa: ASSFEGSAQY

v_gene: TRBV10-3
j_gene: TRBJ2-7
CDR3aa: ASRLYTAEQY

v_gene: TRBV7-2
j_gene: TRBJ2-7
CDR3aa: ASSSQDRAVYEQY

v_gene: TRBV19
j_gene: TRBJ1-1
CDR3aa: ASSIGQGRWAEAF

v_gene: TRBV19
j_gene: TRBJ2-2
CDR3aa: ASRDRQGRTGELF

v_gene: TRBV19
j_gene: TRBJ1-2
CDR3aa: ASSWNRGYGYT

v_gene: TRBV25-1
j_gene: TRBJ1-2
CDR3aa: ASSSECDVPGGYT

v_gene: TRBV11-2
j_gene: TRBJ2-7
CDR3aa: ASSPLDRVYEQY

v_gene: TRBV19
j_gene: TRBJ1-5
CDR3aa: ASSPLDRKNQPQH